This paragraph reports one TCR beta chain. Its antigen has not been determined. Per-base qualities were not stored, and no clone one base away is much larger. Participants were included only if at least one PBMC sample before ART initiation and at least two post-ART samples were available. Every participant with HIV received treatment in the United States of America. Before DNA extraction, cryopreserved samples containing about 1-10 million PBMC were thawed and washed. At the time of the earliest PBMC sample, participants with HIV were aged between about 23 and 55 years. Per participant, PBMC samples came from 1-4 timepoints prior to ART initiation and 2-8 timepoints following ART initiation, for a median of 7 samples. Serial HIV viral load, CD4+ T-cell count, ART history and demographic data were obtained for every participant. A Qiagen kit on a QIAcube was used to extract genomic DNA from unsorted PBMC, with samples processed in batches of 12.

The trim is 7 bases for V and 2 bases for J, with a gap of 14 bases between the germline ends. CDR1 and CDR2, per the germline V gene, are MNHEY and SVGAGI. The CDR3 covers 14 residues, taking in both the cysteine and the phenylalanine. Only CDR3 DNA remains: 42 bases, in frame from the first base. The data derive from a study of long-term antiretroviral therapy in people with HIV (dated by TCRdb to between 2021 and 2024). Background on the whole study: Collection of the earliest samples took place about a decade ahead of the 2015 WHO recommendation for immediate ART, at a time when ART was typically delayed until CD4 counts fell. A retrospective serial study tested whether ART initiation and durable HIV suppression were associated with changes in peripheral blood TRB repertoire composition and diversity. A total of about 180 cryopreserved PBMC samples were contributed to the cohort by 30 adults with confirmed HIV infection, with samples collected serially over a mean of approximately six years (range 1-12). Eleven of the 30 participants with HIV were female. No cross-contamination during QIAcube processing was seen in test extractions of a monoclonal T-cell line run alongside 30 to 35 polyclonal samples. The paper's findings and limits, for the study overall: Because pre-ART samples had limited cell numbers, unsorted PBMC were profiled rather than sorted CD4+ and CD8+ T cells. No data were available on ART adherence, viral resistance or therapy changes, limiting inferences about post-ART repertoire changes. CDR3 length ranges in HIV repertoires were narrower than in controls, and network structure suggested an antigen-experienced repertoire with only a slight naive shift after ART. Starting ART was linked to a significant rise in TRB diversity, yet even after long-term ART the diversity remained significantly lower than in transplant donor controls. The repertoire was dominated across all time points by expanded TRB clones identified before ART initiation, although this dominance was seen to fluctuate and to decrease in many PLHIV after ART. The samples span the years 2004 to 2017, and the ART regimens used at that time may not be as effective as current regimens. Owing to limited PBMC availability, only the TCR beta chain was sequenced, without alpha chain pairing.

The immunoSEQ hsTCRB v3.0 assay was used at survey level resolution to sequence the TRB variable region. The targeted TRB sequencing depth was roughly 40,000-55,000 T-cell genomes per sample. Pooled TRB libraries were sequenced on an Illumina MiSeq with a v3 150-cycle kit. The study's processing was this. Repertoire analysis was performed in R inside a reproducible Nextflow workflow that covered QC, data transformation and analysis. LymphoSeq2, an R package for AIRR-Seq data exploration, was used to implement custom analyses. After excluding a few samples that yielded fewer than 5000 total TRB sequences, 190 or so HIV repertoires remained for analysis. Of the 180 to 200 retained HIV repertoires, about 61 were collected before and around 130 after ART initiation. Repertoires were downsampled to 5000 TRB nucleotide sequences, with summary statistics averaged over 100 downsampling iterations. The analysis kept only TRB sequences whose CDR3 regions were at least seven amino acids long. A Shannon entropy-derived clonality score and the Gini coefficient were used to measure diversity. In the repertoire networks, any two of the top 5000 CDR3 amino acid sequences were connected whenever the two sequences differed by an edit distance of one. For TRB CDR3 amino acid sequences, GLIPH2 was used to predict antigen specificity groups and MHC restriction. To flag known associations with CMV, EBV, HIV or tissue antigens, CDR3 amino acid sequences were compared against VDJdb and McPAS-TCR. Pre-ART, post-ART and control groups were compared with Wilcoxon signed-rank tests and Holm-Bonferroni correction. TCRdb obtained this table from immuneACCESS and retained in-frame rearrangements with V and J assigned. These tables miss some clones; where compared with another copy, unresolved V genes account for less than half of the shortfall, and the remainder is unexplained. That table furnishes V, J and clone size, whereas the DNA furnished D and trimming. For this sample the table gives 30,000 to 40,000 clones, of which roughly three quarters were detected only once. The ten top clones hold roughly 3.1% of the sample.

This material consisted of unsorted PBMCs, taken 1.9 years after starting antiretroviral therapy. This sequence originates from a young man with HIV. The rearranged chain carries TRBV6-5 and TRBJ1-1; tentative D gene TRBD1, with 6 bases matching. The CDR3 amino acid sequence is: CASTPAGVNTEAFF. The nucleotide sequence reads TGTGCCAGCACCCCGGCAGGGGTAAACACTGAAGCTTTCTTT.